One sample yielded the 20 T cell receptor beta chains listed below, sequenced in a study of OX40 agonist ivuxolimab in advanced cancers. Clones were sequenced by immunoSEQ multiplex PCR, and TCRdb holds only the in-frame ones, with some missing. Of about 60,000 clones detected, 86% appear once; the ten largest clones hold less than 1.1%. The material was CD4+ or CD8+ T cells sorted from blood, obtained in a trial of the OX40 agonist ivuxolimab. These receptors were obtained from an adult with an advanced solid tumor such as melanoma, head and neck, liver or kidney cancer.

The chain employs TRBV7-2 and TRBJ1-3; unclear D gene. The CDR3 covers 14 residues. Germline CDR1 reads SGHTA; CDR2 reads FQGNSA. The V gene lost 5 bases and the J gene lost 4 bases, with 12 bases spanning the gap. The chain's CDR3 is CASSKPPTGNTIYF. The CDR3 DNA is TGTGCCAGCAGCAAGCCCCCAACGGGAAACACCATATATTTT. Variable domain in full (rest from reference TRBV7-2 and TRBJ1-3): GAGVSQSPSNKVTEKGKDVELRCDPISGHTALYWYRQSLGQGLEFLIYFQGNSAPDKSGLPSDRFSAERTGGSVSTLTIQRTQQEDSAVYLCASSKPPTGNTIYFGEGSWLTVV.

CDR3: CASSLEAEGRETQYF. DNA of the CDR3: TGCGCCAGCAGCTTGGAGGCGGAGGGGCGGGAGACCCAGTACTTC. The chain couples TRBV5-1 to TRBJ2-5; tentatively, D is TRBD2 (6 bases). V lost 0 bases, J lost 5 bases, and 14 bases lay in between. The CDR3 spans 15 residues. The germline gives CDR1 SGHRS, CDR2 YFSETQ.

The rearrangement uses TRBV30 and TRBJ2-5; no definite D call. CDR1 is GTSNPN and CDR2 is SVGIG in the germline V gene (reference sequence). Between the trimmed V and J ends, which lost 2 bases and 5 bases, there was a span of 12 bases. The CDR3 runs to 13 residues. The CDR3 bases are TGTGCCTGGAGTTTGGGATTGTGGGAGACCCAGTACTTC. This encodes CAWSLGLWETQYF.

This rearrangement joins TRBV7-2 to TRBJ1-5; D remains ambiguous. Trimming took 2 bases from V and 1 from J, leaving 9 bases between them. There are 15 residues in the CDR3. Germline V gives CDR1 SGHTA, CDR2 FQGNSA. The CDR3 loop reads CASSLSWGSNQPQHF. For the CDR3, the DNA is TGTGCCAGCAGCTTAAGCTGGGGAAGCAATCAGCCCCAGCATTTT.

In its sample, this clone was seen once. The chain has TRBV5-3 and TRBJ2-1; 9 bases align to TRBD2. TRBV5-3 is treated as an ORF (open reading frame) with a function not yet certain. V gave up 3 bases and J gave up 2 bases; unmatched junction bases: 6. This CDR3 is built from 16 residues. Written as DNA, the CDR3 is TGTGCCAGAAGCTCCTTTAAGCGGGGGGCCTACAATGAGCAGTTCTTC. Translated: CARSSFKRGAYNEQFF.

The chain couples TRBV25-1 to TRBJ2-4; 10 positions match TRBD1. CDR1 MGHDK and CDR2 SYGVNS come from the germline V gene. Germline trimming cut 3 bases from V and 4 bases from J; bases unmatched to any gene: 3. This CDR3 has 15 residues. The CDR3 is CASSDSGQGKNIQYF. CDR3 coding DNA: TGTGCCAGCAGTGATTCGGGACAGGGGAAAAACATTCAGTACTTC.

V is TRBV18 and J is TRBJ1-1, with D unclear. CDR1 KGHSH and CDR2 LQKENI come from the germline V gene. Trimming stripped 5 bases from V and 3 bases from J, with 10 bases between. The CDR3 covers 13 residues. The CDR3 nucleotides are TGTGCCAGCTCAGCAGCAGGTTACACTGAAGCTTTCTTT. Encoded protein: CASSAAGYTEAFF.

The chain uses TRBV5-1 and TRBJ1-2; D not certain. CDR1 SGHRS and CDR2 YFSETQ come from the germline V gene. The CDR3 has 15 amino acids. The V and J ends lost 4 bases and 4 bases respectively, with 17 bases between them. The CDR3 DNA sequence: TGCGCCAGCAGCCTCGCGGCAGGATCATTCTATGGCTACACCTTC. Translating it yields CASSLAAGSFYGYTF.

V gene TRBV7-2 combines with J gene TRBJ2-3; possibly TRBD1 for D (6 bases). The CDR3 has 17 residues. CDR1 SGHTA and CDR2 FQGNSA come from the germline V gene. V gave up 1 base and J gave up 1 base, with 15 bases separating them. CDR3 amino acids: CASSLGGPRSGTDTQYF. CDR3 in DNA: TGTGCCAGCAGCTTAGGGGGGCCGCGGAGTGGCACAGATACGCAGTATTTT.

V is TRBV15 and J is TRBJ2-3; D ambiguous. The germline V gene has CDR1 LNHNV and CDR2 YYDKDF (reference sequence). The ends were cut back, 5 bases at V and 4 bases at J, with 19 bases in the middle. The length of the CDR3 is 16 residues. In nucleotides, the CDR3 is TGTGCCACCAGCCCTAGGCCCATACTCAGTTCAGATACGCAGTATTTT. It specifies CATSPRPILSSDTQYF.

The J gene is TRBJ2-1, the V gene TRBV10-1; a weak D match, TRBD1 (6 bases). Trimming stripped 4 bases from V and 7 bases from J, with 14 bases between. The CDR3 runs to 14 residues. The germline CDR1 and CDR2 sequences are WNHNN and SYGVQD (reference sequence). The CDR3 sequence: CASSVAGELNEQFF. In DNA form, the CDR3 reads TGCGCCAGCAGTGTGGCAGGGGAACTTAATGAGCAGTTCTTC.

The V and J genes are TRBV18 and TRBJ1-5; TRBD1 aligns across 9 bases. The V gene's germline CDR1 is KGHSH and CDR2 LQKENI. The CDR3 spans 14 residues. V was clipped by 3 bases and J by 4 bases; unmatched bases: 1. CDR3: CASSPGTGNQPQHF. The CDR3 DNA reads TGTGCCAGCTCACCTGGGACAGGGAATCAGCCCCAGCATTTT.

The V gene is TRBV9, the J gene TRBJ2-5; D may be TRBD2 (5 bases). Trimming removed 4 bases at V and 4 bases at J, with 11 bases between. Germline V CDR1 and CDR2: SGDLS, YYNGEE. The CDR3 runs 13 residues. CDR3 in amino acids: CASSLVEGETQYF. The CDR3 DNA reads TGTGCCAGCAGCCTCGTAGAGGGAGAGACCCAGTACTTC.

The rearrangement uses TRBV5-1 and TRBJ2-3, with 8 bases matching TRBD2. The CDR3 spans 15 residues. The germline V gene has CDR1 SGHRS and CDR2 YFSETQ. V lost 6 bases, J lost 2 bases, and 8 bases stayed unmatched. This CDR3 is CASNLAGGPTDTQYF. Here the CDR3 DNA reads TGCGCCAGCAACCTGGCGGGAGGCCCCACAGATACGCAGTATTTT.

The chain uses TRBV18 and TRBJ1-1; D uncertain. Trimming took 2 bases from V and 1 from J, leaving 14 bases between them. Germline CDR1 reads KGHSH; CDR2 reads LQKENI. The CDR3 contains 16 residues. As DNA, the CDR3 is TGTGCCAGCTCACCAGGAGCAGGTGCACAGAACACTGAAGCTTTCTTT. Translated: CASSPGAGAQNTEAFF. The whole variable domain, filled in from reference TRBV18 and TRBJ1-1, reads NAGVMQNPRHLVRRRGQEARLRCSPMKGHSHVYWYRQLPEEGLKFMVYLQKENIIDESGMPKERFSAEFPKEGPSILRIQQVVRGDSAAYFCASSPGAGAQNTEAFFGQGTRLTVV.

The rearrangement uses TRBV5-6 and TRBJ2-1, with 8 bases lining up with TRBD1. Germline V lookup: CDR1 SGHDT, CDR2 YYEEEE. Germline trimming cut 2 bases from V and 4 bases from J; bases unmatched to any gene: 8. This CDR3 is 16 amino acids long. In DNA, the CDR3 is TGTGCCAGCAGCTTATATGGGACAGGAGATTACAATGAGCAGTTCTTC. Encoded protein: CASSLYGTGDYNEQFF.

The genes are TRBV5-1 and TRBJ2-1; 7 bases agree with TRBD1. Germline CDR1 is SGHRS and CDR2 is YFSETQ. The CDR3 is made up of 13 amino acids. J was trimmed by 3 bases and V by 3 bases; bases with no gene match: 0. CDR3 in amino acids: CASSWTGYNEQFF. CDR3 coding DNA: TGCGCCAGCAGCTGGACAGGCTACAATGAGCAGTTCTTC.

V usage is TRBV9 and J usage is TRBJ2-7; possibly TRBD2 for D (5 bases). This CDR3 has 14 amino acids. V lost 4 bases, J lost 6 bases, and 17 bases lay in between. CDR1 and CDR2 (germline): SGDLS, YYNGEE. The CDR3 region is CASSPLGGGGEQYF. In nucleotides, the CDR3 is TGTGCCAGCAGCCCCCTCGGAGGCGGCGGCGAGCAGTACTTC. Variable domain in full (rest from reference TRBV9 and TRBJ2-7): DSGVTQTPKHLITATGQRVTLRCSPRSGDLSVYWYQQSLDQGLQFLIQYYNGEERAKGNILERFSAQQFPDLHSELNLSSLELGDSALYFCASSPLGGGGEQYFGPGTRLTVT.

The gene calls are TRBV27 and TRBJ2-3; 12 bases are shared with TRBD1. CDR3 size: 18 residues. Trimming took 3 bases from V and 1 from J; bases not matched to a gene: 8. Per germline, CDR1 MNHEY and CDR2 SMNVEV (reference sequence). The CDR3 here is CASSFSGQGAFGTDTQYF. CDR3 sequence (DNA): TGTGCCAGCAGTTTCTCGGGACAGGGGGCATTTGGCACAGATACGCAGTATTTT.

This CDR3 is CASSLTPGGGYNEQFF. Here the CDR3 DNA reads TGTGCCAGCAGCTTAACGCCGGGCGGGGGCTACAATGAGCAGTTCTTC. The chain has TRBV7-3 and TRBJ2-1, with 7 nucleotides matching TRBD2. Germline V gives CDR1 SGHTA, CDR2 FQGTGA. The CDR3 covers 16 residues. Unmatched junction bases numbered 5, after V lost 0 bases and J lost 3 bases.